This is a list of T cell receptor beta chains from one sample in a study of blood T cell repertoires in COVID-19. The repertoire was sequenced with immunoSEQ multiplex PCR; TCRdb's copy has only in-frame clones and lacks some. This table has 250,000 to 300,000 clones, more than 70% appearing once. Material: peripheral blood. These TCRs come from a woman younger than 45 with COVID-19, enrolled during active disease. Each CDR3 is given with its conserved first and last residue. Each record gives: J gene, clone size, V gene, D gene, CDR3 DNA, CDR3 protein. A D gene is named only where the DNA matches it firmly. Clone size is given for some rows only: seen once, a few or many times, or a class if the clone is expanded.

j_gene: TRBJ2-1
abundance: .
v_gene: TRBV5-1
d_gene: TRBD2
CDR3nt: TGCGCCAGCAGCCCAACTAGCGGGAGGTACAATGAGCAGTTCTTC
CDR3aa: CASSPTSGRYNEQFF

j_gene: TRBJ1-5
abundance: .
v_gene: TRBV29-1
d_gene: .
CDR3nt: TGCAGCGCCGGAGTACGTAATCAGCCCCAGCATTTT
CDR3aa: CSAGVRNQPQHF

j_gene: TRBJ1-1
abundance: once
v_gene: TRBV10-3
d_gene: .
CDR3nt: TGTGCCATCAGTGATAAGGGGCCCCGTACTGAAGCTTTCTTT
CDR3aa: CAISDKGPRTEAFF

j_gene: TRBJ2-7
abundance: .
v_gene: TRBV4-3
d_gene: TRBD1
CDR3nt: TGCGCCAGCAGCCAATACCGGGACAGAATCTACGAGCAGTACTTC
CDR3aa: CASSQYRDRIYEQYF

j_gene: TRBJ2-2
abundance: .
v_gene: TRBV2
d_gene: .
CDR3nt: TGTGCCAGCAGGAGGGCGGGGCGGAACACCGGGGAGCTGTTTTTT
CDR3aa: CASRRAGRNTGELFF

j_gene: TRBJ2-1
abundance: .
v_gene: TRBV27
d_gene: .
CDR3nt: TGTGCCAGCAGTTTAGGGGGGATAGTGGGATCCTACAATGAGCAGTTCTTC
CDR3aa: CASSLGGIVGSYNEQFF

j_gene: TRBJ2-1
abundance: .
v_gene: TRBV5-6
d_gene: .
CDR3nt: TGTGCCAGCAGCTTGCCAGGGGACCTAAACAATGAGCAGTTCTTC
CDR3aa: CASSLPGDLNNEQFF

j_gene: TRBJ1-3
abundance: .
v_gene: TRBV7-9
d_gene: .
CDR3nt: TGTGCCAGCCAGGGCGGAAACACCATATATTTT
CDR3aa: CASQGGNTIYF

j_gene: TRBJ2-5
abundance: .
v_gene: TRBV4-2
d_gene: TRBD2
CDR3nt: TGTGCCAGCAGCCGGGCCCAGCGGGAGGACCAAGAGACCCAGTACTTC
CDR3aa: CASSRAQREDQETQYF

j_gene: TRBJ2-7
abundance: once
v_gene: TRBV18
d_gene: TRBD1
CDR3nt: TGTGCCAGCTCCCAGGGGGCGCAGCGCTACGAGCAGTACTTC
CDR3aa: CASSQGAQRYEQYF

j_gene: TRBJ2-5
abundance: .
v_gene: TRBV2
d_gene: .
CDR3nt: TGTGCCAGCAGTGAACGGGAGAAAGAGACCCAGTACTTC
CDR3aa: CASSEREKETQYF

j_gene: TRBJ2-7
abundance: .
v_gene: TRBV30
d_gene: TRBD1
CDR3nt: TGTGCCTGGAGGGCAGAACAGGGGTTGTATGCCTACGAGCAGTACTTC
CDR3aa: CAWRAEQGLYAYEQYF

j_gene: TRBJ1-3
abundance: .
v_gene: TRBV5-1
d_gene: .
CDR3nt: TGCGCCAGCAATGCGGGGTGGGGAAACACCATATATTTT
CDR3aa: CASNAGWGNTIYF

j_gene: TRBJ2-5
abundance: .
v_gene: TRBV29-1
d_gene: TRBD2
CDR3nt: TGCAGCGTTGAAAAGCGGGAGGCGGCCCAGTACTTC
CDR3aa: CSVEKREAAQYF

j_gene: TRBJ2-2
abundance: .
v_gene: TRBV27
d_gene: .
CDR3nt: TGTGCCAGCAGTTTGTCAAACACCGGGGAGCTGTTTTTT
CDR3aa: CASSLSNTGELFF

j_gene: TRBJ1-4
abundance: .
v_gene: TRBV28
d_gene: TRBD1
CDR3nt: TGTGCCAGCAGCCCCGGGACAGGGGGTGAAAAACTGTTTTTT
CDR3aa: CASSPGTGGEKLFF